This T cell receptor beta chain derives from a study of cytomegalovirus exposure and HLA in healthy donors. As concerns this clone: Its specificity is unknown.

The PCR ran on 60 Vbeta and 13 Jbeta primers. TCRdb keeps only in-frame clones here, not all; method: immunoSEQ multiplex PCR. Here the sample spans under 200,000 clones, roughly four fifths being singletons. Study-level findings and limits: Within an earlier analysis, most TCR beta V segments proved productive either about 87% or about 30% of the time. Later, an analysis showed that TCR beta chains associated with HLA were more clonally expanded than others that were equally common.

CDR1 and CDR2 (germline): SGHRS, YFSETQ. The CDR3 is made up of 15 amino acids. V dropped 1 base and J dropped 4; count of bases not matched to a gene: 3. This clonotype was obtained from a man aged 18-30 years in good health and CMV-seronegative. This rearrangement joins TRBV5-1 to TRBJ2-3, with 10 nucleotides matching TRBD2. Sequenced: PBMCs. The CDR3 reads CASSLLGTSADTQYF. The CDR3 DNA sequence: TGCGCCAGCAGCTTGCTAGGGACTAGCGCAGATACGCAGTATTTT.